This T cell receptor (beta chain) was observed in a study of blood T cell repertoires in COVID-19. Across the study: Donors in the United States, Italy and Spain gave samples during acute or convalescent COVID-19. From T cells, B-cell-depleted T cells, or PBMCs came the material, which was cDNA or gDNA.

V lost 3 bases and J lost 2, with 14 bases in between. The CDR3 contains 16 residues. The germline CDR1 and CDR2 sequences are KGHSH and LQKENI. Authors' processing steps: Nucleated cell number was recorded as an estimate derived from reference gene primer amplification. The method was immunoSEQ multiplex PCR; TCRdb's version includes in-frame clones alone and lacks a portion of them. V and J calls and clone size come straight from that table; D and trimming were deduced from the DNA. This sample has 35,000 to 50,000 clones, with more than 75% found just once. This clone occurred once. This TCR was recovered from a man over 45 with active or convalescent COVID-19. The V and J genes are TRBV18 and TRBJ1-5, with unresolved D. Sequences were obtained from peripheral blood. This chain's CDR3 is CASSPGVPSGNQPQHF. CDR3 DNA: TGTGCCAGCTCACCCGGAGTCCCCTCGGGCAATCAGCCCCAGCATTTT.